This TCR beta chain was observed in a study of T cells in Graves' hyperthyroidism and ophthalmopathy. Findings of the study overall: Most clonotypes expanded in thyroid above 0.001 were likewise present in blood.

The CDR3 runs to 14 residues. V lost 6 bases to trimming and J lost 0 bases; unmatched junction nucleotides: 0. Germline V gene data show CDR1 as MDHEN and CDR2 as SYDVKM. This clonotype appeared a few times. Its antigen is unknown. Authors of the study amplified TCR beta CDR3 regions from RNA transcripts. An initial round of RT-PCR targeting the TCR CDR3 relied on the HTBI primer set. TCRdb called the multiplex PCR reads again in MiXCR, with one record for every CDR3 protein. The sample carries approximately 690,000 distinct CDR3 sequences, 20% recorded once. Among ophthalmopathy patients, the Clinical Activity Score reached at least 3, the NOSPECS grade reached at least 4, and duration remained under 3 months.

The rearrangement joins TRBV28 to TRBJ2-2, with TRBD1 matching 8 bases. The sequenced sample was blood. The TCR comes from a man younger than 45 with Graves' ophthalmopathy. The DNA for the CDR3 is TGTGCCAGCAGGGACAGGGCGAACACCGGGGAGCTGTTTTTT. The encoded protein is CASRDRANTGELFF.